This T cell receptor beta chain was retrieved from a study of CD8 T cells in Susac syndrome. The length of the CDR3 is 16 residues. Regarding the study as a whole: The study's TCR sequencing and HLA analysis drew on a certain number of individuals. That number was acknowledged as relatively small.

The sample holds one count of this clonotype. Its antigen is not known. Random hexamers were used to reverse transcribe the RNA input (about 0.5 to 1 ug). The TCR beta CDR3 was amplified by immunoSEQ multiplex PCR across 54 Vbeta, 13 Jbeta. Each CDR3 protein is one row after TCRdb ran MiXCR on the immunoSEQ multiplex PCR reads. Of more than 200,000 distinct CDR3 sequences listed, approximately 92% were seen once; the top ten hold about 0.07%. CD8+ and CD4+ T cells from blood underwent TCR beta sequencing. Each multiple sclerosis control was a treatment-naive patient with relapsing-remitting disease that was either stable or active.

The V call is TRBV21-1, the J call TRBJ2-1. TRBV21-1 is reported as a pseudogene. The sample taken for sequencing was CD4+ T cells from PBMCs. This clonotype was obtained from a human donor with multiple sclerosis. The CDR3 loop is CASSKDPTSSYNEQFF. CDR3 coding DNA: TGTGCCAGCAGCAAAGATCCCACTAGCTCCTACAATGAGCAGTTCTTC.